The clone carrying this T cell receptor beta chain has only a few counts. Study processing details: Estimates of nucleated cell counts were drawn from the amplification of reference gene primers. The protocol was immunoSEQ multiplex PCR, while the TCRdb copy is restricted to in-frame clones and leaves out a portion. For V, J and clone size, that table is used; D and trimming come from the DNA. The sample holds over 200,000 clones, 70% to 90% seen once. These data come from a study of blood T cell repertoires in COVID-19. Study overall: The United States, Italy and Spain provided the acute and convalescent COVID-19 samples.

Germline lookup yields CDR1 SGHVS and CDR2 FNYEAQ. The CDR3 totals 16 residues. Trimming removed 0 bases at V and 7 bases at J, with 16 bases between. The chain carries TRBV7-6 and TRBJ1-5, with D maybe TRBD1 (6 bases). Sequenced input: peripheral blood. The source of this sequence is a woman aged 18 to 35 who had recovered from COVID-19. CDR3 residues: CASSLATGGASQPQHF. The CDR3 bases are TGTGCCAGCAGCTTAGCGACAGGAGGTGCGAGCCAGCCCCAGCATTTT.